This T cell receptor (beta chain) was recovered during a study of cytomegalovirus exposure and HLA in healthy donors. V gave up 1 base and J gave up 5 bases, with 23 bases separating them. Germline loops: CDR1 MDHEN, CDR2 SYDVKM. The CDR3 spans 18 residues. The primer mix had 60 Vbeta and 13 Jbeta primers. Measured with immunoSEQ multiplex PCR; TCRdb has only the in-frame clones, and not every one. The table lists fewer than 250,000 clones, more than 60% of them singletons. The TCR originated in a man between 40 and 49 years old in good health and CMV-seronegative. Sequencing used PBMCs. This chain links TRBV28 with TRBJ2-5; D is perhaps TRBD1 (6 bases). This CDR3 is CASSLLVLGASQGETQYF. CDR3 DNA sequence: TGTGCCAGCAGTTTATTAGTCTTAGGGGCATCCCAGGGGGAGACCCAGTACTTC.